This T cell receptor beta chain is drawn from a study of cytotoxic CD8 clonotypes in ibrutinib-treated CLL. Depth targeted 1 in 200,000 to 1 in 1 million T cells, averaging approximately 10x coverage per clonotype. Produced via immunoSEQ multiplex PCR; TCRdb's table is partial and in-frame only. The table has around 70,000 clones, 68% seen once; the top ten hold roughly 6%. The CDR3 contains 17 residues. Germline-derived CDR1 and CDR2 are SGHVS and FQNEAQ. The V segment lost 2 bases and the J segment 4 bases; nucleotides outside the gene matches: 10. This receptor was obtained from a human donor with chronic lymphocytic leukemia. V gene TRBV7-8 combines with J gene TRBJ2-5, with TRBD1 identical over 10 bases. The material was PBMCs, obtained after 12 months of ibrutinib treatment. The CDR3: CASSLFWTGGTVETQYF. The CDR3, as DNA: TGTGCCAGCAGCTTATTCTGGACAGGGGGAACGGTAGAGACCCAGTACTTC.